The sequence of this T cell receptor beta chain was determined in a study of yellow fever vaccine responses in identical twins. V dropped 2 bases and J dropped 2 bases, with 12 bases sitting between them. Germline V gene data show CDR1 as MNHGY and CDR2 as SVAAGI. This CDR3 spans 15 amino acids. The study, taken as a whole, reports: Reported findings indicate that twins' vaccine T cell responses seemed partially convergent, partially personalized.

This clonotype turned up a few times. No antigen is known for it. TCRdb reprocessed the RT-PCR reads with MiXCR, giving one entry per CDR3 protein. This sample yields more than 15,000 distinct CDR3 sequences, of which approximately 72% are seen a single time; about 2.5% belongs to the top ten. The chain couples TRBV6-9 to TRBJ1-2; the D gene is possibly TRBD1 (6 bases). The receptor was isolated from a woman aged 18-30 years who received the yellow fever vaccine. The sample consisted of T cells from blood (PBMCs), unsorted or a sorted subset (not recorded which), taken before or after yellow fever vaccination (not recorded which). This CDR3 is CASSYTGRLNYGYTF. DNA of the CDR3: TGTGCCAGCAGTTATACAGGGCGCCTCAACTATGGCTACACCTTC.